Presented here are 28 T cell receptor beta chains from one specimen sequenced in a study of blood T cell repertoires in COVID-19 (dated by TCRdb to between 2020 and 2021). Library prep was done by the immunoSEQ multiplex PCR assay. Sourced from immuneACCESS, this table was stored by TCRdb with only in-frame sequences that have V and J called. A share of the clones is absent; for the studies checked, an unresolved V gene accounts for under half, and the remainder has no known explanation. A total of under 150,000 clones appear in this sample, roughly 80% of them only once. The leading ten clones occupy less than 50% of the sample. Material for sequencing was peripheral blood. The receptors shown here come from a human donor in a cohort sampled during active COVID-19.

V usage is TRBV30 and J usage is TRBJ1-3; no clear D. V lost 3 bases to trimming and J lost 0 bases, with 3 bases between them. The CDR3 sequence is 12 residues long. In germline, CDR1 is GTSNPN, CDR2 SVGIG (reference sequence). The CDR3 here is CAWSSSGNTIYF. The CDR3 region has the DNA TGTGCCTGGAGCTCCTCTGGAAACACCATATATTTT.

The chain is built from TRBV19 and TRBJ2-1; D perhaps matches TRBD2 (5 bases). V lost 7 bases to trimming and J lost 9 bases, with 16 bases between them. Germline CDR1 LNHDA, CDR2 SQIVND (reference sequence). The CDR3 covers 13 residues. CDR3 coding DNA: TGTGCCAGTATGGCGGACCTAAGCGGTGAGCAGTTCTTC. It encodes CASMADLSGEQFF. Variable domain in full (rest from reference TRBV19 and TRBJ2-1): DGGITQSPKYLFRKEGQNVTLSCEQNLNHDAMYWYRQDPGQGLRLIYYSQIVNDFQKGDIAEGYSVSREKKESFPLTVTSAQKNPTAFYLCASMADLSGEQFFGPGTRLTVL.

The J gene is TRBJ1-3, the V gene TRBV9; no clear D gene. Trimming removed 0 bases at V and 0 bases at J, with 7 bases between. Germline V gene lookup returns CDR1 SGDLS and CDR2 YYNGEE. This CDR3 has 15 amino acids. This CDR3 reads CASSVGENSGNTIYF. The CDR3 coding sequence is TGTGCCAGCAGCGTAGGAGAAAACTCTGGAAACACCATATATTTT.

This chain links TRBV18 with TRBJ2-7, with a tentative D call TRBD1 (6 bases). Germline V CDR1 and CDR2: KGHSH, LQKENI. CDR3 length: 16 residues. Trimming stripped 4 bases from V and 0 bases from J, with 16 bases between. CDR3 bases: TGTGCCAGCTCACTTGGGACCGGGACAACCTCCTACGAGCAGTACTTC. Amino acids: CASSLGTGTTSYEQYF.

This chain joins TRBV27 and TRBJ2-2, with TRBD1 as a possible D gene (5 bases). With 1 base removed from V and 0 bases from J, the gap between germline ends came to 6 bases. CDR1 and CDR2 (germline): MNHEY, SMNVEV (reference sequence). The CDR3 length is 15 residues. The CDR3 is CASSLWGANTGELFF. The CDR3 coding sequence is TGTGCCAGCAGTTTATGGGGCGCGAACACCGGGGAGCTGTTTTTT.

This clone has only one observation. This sequence joins TRBV7-2 and TRBJ2-3; D uncertain. The germline gives CDR1 SGHTA, CDR2 FQGNSA. This CDR3 is built from 14 residues. Trimming took off 3 bases at V and 5 bases at J, with 12 bases between the two ends. Here the CDR3 DNA reads TGTGCCAGCAGCTTGATGGCGTCAGGAGATACGCAGTATTTT. This gives the protein CASSLMASGDTQYF. The full variable domain, rest sourced from reference TRBV7-2 and TRBJ2-3, is GAGVSQSPSNKVTEKGKDVELRCDPISGHTALYWYRQSLGQGLEFLIYFQGNSAPDKSGLPSDRFSAERTGGSVSTLTIQRTQQEDSAVYLCASSLMASGDTQYFGPGTRLTVL.

This chain uses TRBV19 with TRBJ2-7, with D possibly being TRBD1 (6 bases). The V gene lost 2 bases and the J gene lost 5 bases, with 22 bases spanning the gap. Germline CDR1 LNHDA, CDR2 SQIVND (reference sequence). The CDR3 sequence is 17 residues long. This CDR3 reads CASSIKGVRPAYDEQYF. The CDR3 coding sequence is TGTGCCAGTAGTATAAAGGGGGTGAGGCCAGCTTACGACGAGCAGTACTTC. Drawing the rest from reference TRBV19 and TRBJ2-7, the complete variable domain is DGGITQSPKYLFRKEGQNVTLSCEQNLNHDAMYWYRQDPGQGLRLIYYSQIVNDFQKGDIAEGYSVSREKKESFPLTVTSAQKNPTAFYLCASSIKGVRPAYDEQYFGPGTRLTVT.

The rearrangement joins TRBV7-9 to TRBJ2-5; no definite D call. CDR1 and CDR2 from the germline V gene are SEHNR and FQNEAQ (reference sequence). The CDR3 loop spans 13 amino acids. V shed 5 bases and J shed 1 base, with 8 bases lying between them. The chain's CDR3 is CASSLLAQETQYF. The CDR3 region has the DNA TGTGCCAGCAGCCTCCTGGCCCAAGAGACCCAGTACTTC.

The CDR3 coding sequence is TGCAGCGTTTCGGCCGGGACAGGGCAAGAGACCCAGTACTTC. Encoded protein: CSVSAGTGQETQYF. The chain joins TRBV29-1 to TRBJ2-5; 9 bases are shared with TRBD1. Germline V gene data show CDR1 as SQVTM and CDR2 as ANQGSEA. This CDR3 contains 14 residues. The V and J ends lost 5 bases and 2 bases, in that order; junction bases with no gene match: 6.

The CDR3 coding sequence is TGTGCCAGCTCACCACCGGCAAGGGGGAACTATGGCTACACCTTC. Translating it yields CASSPPARGNYGYTF. The chain employs TRBV18 and TRBJ1-2, with D possibly matching TRBD1 (6 bases). From germline, CDR1 is KGHSH and CDR2 LQKENI. Trimming removed 0 bases at V and 2 bases at J, with 10 bases between. The CDR3 consists of 15 residues.

This sequence joins TRBV7-2 and TRBJ2-5; 7 bases are a match to TRBD2. The ends lost 5 bases at V and 9 bases at J; junction bases unmatched: 12. The CDR3 is 14 residues long. Germline CDR1 reads SGHTA; CDR2 reads FQGNSA. Here the CDR3 DNA reads TGTGCCAGCAGCGCTGGCCAGCGGGGCTCTGCCCAGTACTTC. Residues: CASSAGQRGSAQYF.

The rearrangement links TRBV10-1 to TRBJ2-7, with 10 positions matching TRBD1. The trim removed 1 base at V and 5 bases at J, leaving 11 bases unmatched. The CDR3 has 17 residues. Per the germline V gene, CDR1 is WNHNN and CDR2 is SYGVQD (reference sequence). The CDR3 DNA reads TGCGCCAGCAGTGAGTTTTTAAGGACAGGGGGTCTGAACGAGCAGTACTTC. It is translated as CASSEFLRTGGLNEQYF.

This chain links TRBV24-1 with TRBJ2-5; possibly TRBD2 for D (7 bases). The CDR3 is 15 residues long. V gave up 0 bases and J gave up 3 bases, with 10 bases separating them. Germline V gene data show CDR1 as KGHDR and CDR2 as SFDVKD. The CDR3 protein is CATSDLGGGKETQYF. DNA for the CDR3: TGTGCCACCAGTGATTTGGGCGGGGGCAAAGAGACCCAGTACTTC.

The chain joins TRBV5-8 to TRBJ2-5; D unresolved. The V end was cut by 2 bases, the J end by 2 bases, with 19 bases between. The CDR3 is 17 residues long. The germline CDR1 and CDR2 sequences are SGHTS and YDEGEE. This CDR3 is CASSLVTKTQRQETQYF. The CDR3 DNA sequence: TGTGCCAGCAGCTTAGTAACGAAGACTCAGAGGCAAGAGACCCAGTACTTC.

The chain links TRBV7-9 to TRBJ2-1; 10 positions match TRBD2. Germline V gene sequence: CDR1 SEHNR, CDR2 FQNEAQ (reference sequence). The CDR3 is made up of 17 amino acids. The V segment lost 2 bases and the J segment 9 bases; nucleotides outside the gene matches: 13. The CDR3 sequence is CASSLYSGGLFGGEQFF. The CDR3 DNA reads as TGTGCCAGCAGCTTATATAGCGGGGGGCTCTTTGGCGGTGAGCAGTTCTTC.

The V gene is TRBV7-9, the J gene TRBJ2-3, with a weak D call TRBD2 (5 bases). Germline V gene sequence: CDR1 SEHNR, CDR2 FQNEAQ (reference sequence). CDR3 length: 15 amino acids. The V and J ends lost 3 bases and 4 bases respectively, with 14 bases between them. The DNA for the CDR3 is TGTGCCAGCAGCTTGTCGGGGAGCCAAGCAGATACGCAGTATTTT. Its translation is CASSLSGSQADTQYF.

The chain joins TRBV3-1 (or the pseudogene TRBV3-2) to TRBJ2-2; TRBD1 matches 10 bases. Germline CDR1 and CDR2: LGHDT and YNNKEL (reference sequence). The CDR3 length is 16 residues. Trimming took 6 bases from V and 3 from J; bases not matched to a gene: 7. CDR3 sequence (DNA): TGTGCCAGCAGGCCATCCGGGACAGGGGACACCGGGGAGCTGTTTTTT. This codes for CASRPSGTGDTGELFF.

The gene calls are TRBV18 and TRBJ2-2; D not resolved. Germline lookup yields CDR1 KGHSH and CDR2 LQKENI. The CDR3 consists of 12 residues. The V end was cut by 8 bases, the J end by 1 base, with 5 bases between. DNA of the CDR3: TGTGCCAGCCAGGTGAACACCGGGGAGCTGTTTTTT. It codes for CASQVNTGELFF.

This chain connects TRBV7-2 to TRBJ1-3; 7 bases map to TRBD1. Germline-derived CDR1 and CDR2 are SGHTA and FQGNSA. The V and J ends lost 7 bases and 7 bases, in that order; junction bases with no gene match: 7. There are 13 residues in the CDR3. CDR3 in amino acids: CASTQTGENTIYF. The CDR3 nucleotides read TGTGCCAGCACTCAAACAGGGGAGAACACCATATATTTT.

V is TRBV18 and J is TRBJ1-6; TRBD1 matches 8 bases. Per germline, CDR1 KGHSH and CDR2 LQKENI. The CDR3 consists of 15 residues. The V segment lost 6 bases and the J segment 6 bases; nucleotides outside the gene matches: 7. This CDR3 reads CASSQQGAGNSPLHF. The CDR3 nucleotides read TGTGCCAGCTCCCAGCAGGGGGCCGGTAATTCACCCCTCCACTTT.

This sequence joins TRBV5-1 and TRBJ1-5; 8 bases agree with TRBD1. Germline loops: CDR1 SGHRS, CDR2 YFSETQ. J was trimmed by 5 bases and V by 4 bases; bases with no gene match: 20. CDR3 size: 19 residues. The CDR3 loop is CASSPGSIQGGKNYQPQHF. DNA for the CDR3: TGCGCCAGCAGCCCCGGGTCGATACAGGGGGGTAAGAATTATCAGCCCCAGCATTTT.

The rearrangement joins TRBV5-4 to TRBJ2-7; TRBD2 agrees at 8 bases. The CDR3 loop spans 15 amino acids. Germline assignment: CDR1 SGHNT and CDR2 YYREEE (reference sequence). The junction had 4 bases not matched to a gene; V was cut back by 0 bases and J by 2 bases. CDR3 in amino acids: CASSLAGGPTYEQYF. CDR3 DNA: TGTGCCAGCAGCTTGGCGGGGGGGCCCACCTACGAGCAGTACTTC.

This clone was observed a single time. A read error may account for a junction end that differs from germline. This chain links TRBV18 with TRBJ1-1; TRBD1 is a possible D gene (5 bases). Germline CDR1 and CDR2: KGHSH and LQKENI. CDR3 length equals 9 residues. Here the CDR3 reads CASSPGGWF. The CDR3 DNA reads TGTGCCAGCTCACCAGGGGGGTGGTTT.

This chain connects TRBV4-3 to TRBJ1-2; D remains ambiguous. Germline values: CDR1 LGHNA, CDR2 YSLEER. Trimming cost V 0 bases and J 4 bases, with 12 bases left between them. The CDR3 length is 15 residues. This CDR3 is CASSQDLVGGYGYTF. The CDR3 DNA reads TGCGCCAGCAGCCAAGATCTCGTCGGCGGCTATGGCTACACCTTC.

The chain links TRBV7-2 to TRBJ1-2; D is unresolved. The germline gives CDR1 SGHTA, CDR2 FQGNSA. Trimming took 5 bases from V and 4 from J, leaving 11 bases between them. CDR3 length: 13 amino acids. DNA for the CDR3: TGTGCCAGCAGCGGAGTGGCGGGCTATGGCTACACCTTC. Translation gives CASSGVAGYGYTF.

The V and J genes are TRBV5-1 and TRBJ2-3; no reliable D call. Germline V gene sequence: CDR1 SGHRS, CDR2 YFSETQ. Trimming removed 2 bases at V and 3 bases at J, with 10 bases between. The CDR3 spans 14 residues. The DNA of the CDR3 is TGCGCCAGCAGCTTCATAGCATCGACAGATACGCAGTATTTT. It encodes CASSFIASTDTQYF.

The chain recombines TRBV7-2 with TRBJ2-7; 7 bases match TRBD1. Germline loops: CDR1 SGHTA, CDR2 FQGNSA. The CDR3 spans 15 residues. Trimming at V came to 3 bases and at J to 1 base, leaving 6 bases not matched to a gene. CDR3 in DNA: TGTGCCAGCAGCTTCTCTAGGGGGCCTTCCTACGAGCAGTACTTC. Translation gives CASSFSRGPSYEQYF.

The chain carries TRBV9 and TRBJ2-3, with 7 nucleotides matching TRBD2. The V and J ends lost 3 bases and 6 bases, in that order; junction bases with no gene match: 10. Germline V gene data show CDR1 as SGDLS and CDR2 as YYNGEE. The CDR3 has 15 residues. CDR3 sequence reads: CASSAAGLPGDTQYF. The CDR3 DNA sequence: TGTGCCAGCAGCGCAGCGGGACTTCCGGGGGATACGCAGTATTTT.